What follows is one TCR beta chain and its context. Its antigen remains undetermined. There are no base qualities to consult, and no much larger clone falls within one base. Trimming takes 6 bases from V and 1 base from J, and the germline ends sit 4 bases apart. CDR1 and CDR2, looked up from the germline V gene (reference sequence), are DFQATT and SNEGSKA. Reading from cysteine to phenylalanine, the CDR3 counts 10 amino acids. Only the CDR3 region is kept as DNA, spanning 30 bases read in frame from base 1. These data belong to a study of T cell changes during pregnancy in multiple sclerosis (dated by TCRdb to between 2019 and 2020). Study-level background: The study examined how the T cell repertoire changed over the course of pregnancy in women with multiple sclerosis.

The library was produced with the immunoSEQ multiplex PCR assay. This immuneACCESS table, as held by TCRdb, lists in-frame sequences with V and J called but not all clones. Of the missing ones, under half trace to an unresolved V gene in checked studies; the others have no known cause. The sample yields about 38,000 clones; about 90% were counted once. The ten largest clones take up under 0.45% of the sample. The chain is made from TRBV20-1 and TRBJ2-7, with no confidently assigned D gene. This sample comprised CD4+ T cells from peripheral blood mononuclear cells, obtained after pregnancy. The receptor was derived from a female donor in good health, enrolled as a control in a pregnancy study. The DNA is as follows: TGCAGTGCCCAGTCCTACGAGCAGTACTTC. Translation gives CSAQSYEQYF.